This TCR beta chain was identified in a study of shared clonotypes between healthy human individuals. Germline V CDR1 and CDR2: SEHNR, FQNEAQ (reference sequence). This CDR3 region has 17 residues. Trimming at V came to 4 bases and at J to 1 base, leaving 11 bases not matched to a gene. CD45RA+ naive and CD45RA-negative memory subsets were separated from CD4+ cells. Study-level points and caveats: Sorted-subset sequencing, rarefaction showed, was incomplete despite large depth.

As originally analysed: Because ImmunoSEQ provided only junction sequences with no quality scores, the filtering differed. Using immunoSEQ multiplex PCR, the repertoire was profiled, and TCRdb retains in-frame clones only, with some absent. For V, J and clone size, that table is used; D and trimming come from the DNA. The top ten hold more than 0.35% of the sample, which has roughly 2,300,000 clones, 85% to 95% seen once. Comment on this clone: Its specificity is unknown.

The rearrangement joins TRBV7-9 to TRBJ1-1, with 8 bases matching TRBD1. The receptor's source is a young man in good health. Some clones in this sample may be carry-over from other donors' samples. Sequenced: naive CD4+ T cells from PBMCs. Subset defined: CD45RA+ positively selected. CDR3 amino acids: CASSSSRGLMANTEAFF. DNA of the CDR3: TGTGCCAGCAGCTCGTCCAGGGGGCTTATGGCGAACACTGAAGCTTTCTTT.